What follows are 8 T cell receptor beta chains derived from one specimen sequenced in a study of blood T cell repertoires in COVID-19. Measured with immunoSEQ multiplex PCR; TCRdb has only the in-frame clones, and not every one. The sample comprises roughly 340,000 clones, 80% to 90% of which are singletons, and roughly 2% rests with the top ten. Material: PBMCs or T cells enriched from blood (not recorded which). The source of these receptors is a man aged 40-50 years in a cohort exposed to, infected with or recovered from COVID-19 (not recorded which).

This clone was seen a single time. The CDR3 sequence is CASSKKLSGRGTGELFF. The DNA of the CDR3 is TGTGCCAGCAGTAAAAAGCTAAGCGGGAGAGGGACCGGGGAGCTGTTTTTT. The rearrangement links TRBV7-7 to TRBJ2-2, with 8 nucleotides matching TRBD2. Germline CDR1 and CDR2: SSHAT and FNYEAQ (reference sequence). This CDR3 region has 17 residues. The junction had 14 bases not matched to a gene; V was cut back by 6 bases and J by 5 bases.

The CDR3 coding sequence is TGTGCCAGCAGCCTGTCATTAGCGGGAATCGGTGAGCAGTTCTTC. It codes for CASSLSLAGIGEQFF. The rearrangement joins TRBV7-2 to TRBJ2-1; 8 bases map to TRBD2. The V gene's germline CDR1 is SGHTA and CDR2 FQGNSA. The CDR3 consists of 15 residues. The junction had 12 bases not matched to a gene; V was cut back by 5 bases and J by 9 bases.

This rearrangement joins TRBV18 to TRBJ1-5; D uncertain. The CDR3 has 13 residues. Trimming removed 5 bases at V and 1 base at J, with 6 bases between. The germline V gene encodes CDR1 KGHSH and CDR2 LQKENI. CDR3 nucleotide sequence: TGTGCCAGCTCAGCTCTAAGCAATCAGCCCCAGCATTTT. Amino acids: CASSALSNQPQHF.

The CDR3, as DNA: TGTGCCAGCTCACCACTAGCGAGGCAGGGGGCTAGAGGCACTGAAGCTTTCTTT. Its translation: CASSPLARQGARGTEAFF. This chain uses TRBV18 with TRBJ1-1; 8 positions agree with TRBD1. From germline, CDR1 is KGHSH and CDR2 LQKENI. The CDR3 is 18 residues long. After removal of 1 base from V and 4 bases from J, the junction contained 14 bases not matched to a gene.

This rearrangement joins TRBV10-3 to TRBJ2-2; D perhaps matches TRBD1 (6 bases). The CDR3 extends over 14 amino acids. Trimming removed 3 bases from V and 6 bases from J, with 11 bases in between. Germline lookup yields CDR1 ENHRY and CDR2 SYGVKD. The CDR3 DNA sequence: TGTGCCATCAGTGAACAGGGAACGGCCGGGGAGCTGTTTTTT. Translated, it gives CAISEQGTAGELFF.

The chain uses TRBV7-9 and TRBJ2-4, with 14 bases matching TRBD2. The CDR3 length is 19 residues. Per the germline V gene, CDR1 is SEHNR and CDR2 is FQNEAQ (reference sequence). V shed 5 bases and J 0 bases; nucleotides not matched to a gene: 9. In DNA form, the CDR3 reads TGTGCCAGCAGCCTCCCCGGGACTAGCGGGAGCCAAGCCAAAAACATTCAGTACTTC. Amino acids: CASSLPGTSGSQAKNIQYF. The variable domain in full, with the rest retrieved from reference TRBV7-9 and TRBJ2-4, is DTGVSQNPRHKITKRGQNVTFRCDPISEHNRLYWYRQTLGQGPEFLTYFQNEAQLEKSRLLSDRFSAERPKGSFSTLEIQRTEQGDSAMYLCASSLPGTSGSQAKNIQYFGAGTRLSVL.

This clone was counted a few times. The chain uses TRBV7-9 and TRBJ1-2; possibly TRBD1 for D (6 bases). This CDR3 comprises 15 residues. Between the trimmed V and J ends, which lost 0 bases and 2 bases, there was a span of 10 bases. From germline, CDR1 is SEHNR and CDR2 FQNEAQ (reference sequence). For the CDR3, the DNA is TGTGCCAGCAGCTTAGCGGTTGGGGGCAACTATGGCTACACCTTC. It yields the protein CASSLAVGGNYGYTF.

The V gene is TRBV5-4, the J gene TRBJ2-1, with a weak D call TRBD1 (5 bases). The germline CDR1 and CDR2 sequences are SGHNT and YYREEE (reference sequence). Trimming shortened V by 4 bases and J by 2 bases, and 13 bases separated the two germline ends. CDR3 length: 15 residues. This chain's CDR3 is CASSLPGIPYNEQFF. DNA for the CDR3: TGTGCCAGCAGCCTTCCAGGGATACCCTACAATGAGCAGTTCTTC.